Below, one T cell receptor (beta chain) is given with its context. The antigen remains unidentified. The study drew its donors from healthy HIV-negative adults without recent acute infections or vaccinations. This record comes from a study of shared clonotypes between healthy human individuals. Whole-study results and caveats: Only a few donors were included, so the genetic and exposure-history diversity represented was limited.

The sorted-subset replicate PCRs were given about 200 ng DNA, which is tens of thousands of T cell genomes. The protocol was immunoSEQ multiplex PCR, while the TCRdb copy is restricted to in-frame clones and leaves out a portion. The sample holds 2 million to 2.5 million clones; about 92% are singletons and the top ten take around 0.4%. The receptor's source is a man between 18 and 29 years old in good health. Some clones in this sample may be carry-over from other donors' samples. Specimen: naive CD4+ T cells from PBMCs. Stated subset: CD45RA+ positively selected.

CDR3 sequence: CASSLEEGTEQYF. CDR3 DNA: TGCGCCAGCAGCTTGGAAGAAGGGACCGAGCAGTACTTC. The chain combines TRBV5-1 with TRBJ2-7; D is possibly TRBD1 or TRBD2 (5 bases each). V shed 0 bases and J shed 6 bases, with 10 bases lying between them. This CDR3 contains 13 residues. Per germline, CDR1 SGHRS and CDR2 YFSETQ.